These 5 T cell receptor beta chains were sequenced from one sample in a study of blood T cell repertoires in COVID-19. Using immunoSEQ multiplex PCR, the repertoire was profiled, and TCRdb retains in-frame clones only, with some absent. The sample yields 25,000 to 35,000 clones, over 75% seen once. Sequencing was performed on peripheral blood. Receptors originate from a woman aged 55-69 years with acute or convalescent COVID-19.

V usage is TRBV9 and J usage is TRBJ2-3; 15 bases map to TRBD2. V trimming: 0 bases; J trimming: 5 bases; junction bases outside the gene matches: 4. This CDR3 has 17 residues. CDR1 SGDLS and CDR2 YYNGEE come from the germline V gene. This CDR3 is CASSVAGLAGGQDTQYF. The DNA of the CDR3 is TGTGCCAGCAGCGTAGCCGGACTAGCGGGGGGGCAAGATACGCAGTATTTT.

The chain joins TRBV27 to TRBJ2-5; the match to TRBD1 covers 10 bases. The germline gives CDR1 MNHEY, CDR2 SMNVEV (reference sequence). The CDR3 runs 14 residues. The ends lost 6 bases at V and 5 bases at J; junction bases unmatched: 6. In nucleotides, the CDR3 is TGTGCCAGCAGGCGGGACAGGGGCGGGGAGACCCAGTACTTC. Protein: CASRRDRGGETQYF.

This chain uses TRBV10-3 with TRBJ1-1, with a weak D call TRBD1 (6 bases). Trimming removed 8 bases from V and 0 bases from J, with 10 bases in between. The CDR3 has 13 amino acids. Germline V CDR1 and CDR2: ENHRY, SYGVKD. The CDR3 nucleotides read TGTGCCATCTCCGGGACATTGAACACTGAAGCTTTCTTT. Residues: CAISGTLNTEAFF.

The J gene is TRBJ2-7, the V gene TRBV6-5, with 7 positions matching TRBD1. Germline CDR1 reads MNHEY; CDR2 reads SVGAGI. The CDR3 extends over 12 amino acids. With V trimmed by 6 bases and J by 2 bases, 1 base remained unmatched. The CDR3 here is CASRQGAYEQYF. CDR3 DNA: TGTGCCAGCAGGCAGGGGGCCTACGAGCAGTACTTC.

In its sample, this clone was seen once. This sequence joins TRBV18 and TRBJ1-1; unclear D gene. Germline assignment: CDR1 KGHSH and CDR2 LQKENI. There are 14 residues in the CDR3. Trimming shortened V by 3 bases and J by 2 bases, and 10 bases separated the two germline ends. In DNA, the CDR3 is TGTGCCAGCTCACCCGCAGGAGGAAACACTGAAGCTTTCTTT. Protein: CASSPAGGNTEAFF.